A single sample is the source of the 32 T cell receptor beta chains below, sequenced in a study of metastatic and nonmetastatic thyroid tumors. TCRdb re-analyzed the PCR reads through MiXCR. The table includes around 19,000 clones, around 11% detected once. Thyroid surgery had not been preceded by any treatment in any patient. Sequenced input: blood. The receptors stem from a female donor with papillary thyroid cancer or a benign thyroid nodule (not recorded which). Some clones in this sample may be carry-over from other donors' samples.

This clone was detected ten times or more. At one end, the junction sequence differs from germline, possibly due to a read error. The V gene is TRBV20-1, the J gene TRBJ2-7; D is unclear. CDR1 DFQATT and CDR2 SNEGSKA come from the germline V gene (reference sequence). This CDR3 comprises 13 residues. CDR3 amino acids: CSARELFFSEQYF. The CDR3 region has the DNA TGCAGTGCGAGAGAACTATTCTTCTCCGAGCAGTACTTC.

In its sample, this clone was seen many times. V gene TRBV9 combines with J gene TRBJ2-1; maybe TRBD2 (5 bases). Trimming took 0 bases from V and 7 from J, leaving 17 bases between them. The CDR3 is 16 amino acids. Germline CDR1 is SGDLS and CDR2 is YYNGEE. The CDR3: CASSVVAGPAGNEQFF. Written as DNA, the CDR3 is TGTGCCAGCAGCGTAGTGGCGGGTCCCGCCGGGAATGAGCAGTTCTTC.

This clone occurred many times. This sequence joins TRBV2 and TRBJ2-7; the match to TRBD2 covers 9 bases. CDR1 SNHLY and CDR2 FYNNEI come from the germline V gene. Unmatched junction bases numbered 4, after V lost 3 bases and J lost 7 bases. There are 13 residues in the CDR3. This CDR3 is CASSESLAGEQYF. Written as DNA, the CDR3 is TGTGCCAGCAGTGAGTCCCTAGCGGGGGAGCAGTACTTC.

Only a few counts were recorded for this clone. This chain links TRBV12-3 or TRBV12-4 with TRBJ1-2, with a weak D call TRBD1 (5 bases). This CDR3 contains 15 residues. The V end lost 1 base, the J end lost 8 bases, and 17 bases lay between the germline ends. The CDR3 loop is CASSLGSGGEGGYTF. CDR3 in DNA: TGTGCCAGCAGTTTAGGAAGCGGTGGCGAGGGGGGCTACACCTTC.

This chain uses TRBV5-6 with TRBJ2-5, with 9 bases that match TRBD2. The length of the CDR3 is 15 residues. V lost 0 bases and J lost 10; bases outside the gene matches: 10. CDR1 is SGHDT and CDR2 is YYEEEE in the germline V gene. The CDR3 loop is CASSLDAGGRLDQYF. The DNA of the CDR3 is TGTGCCAGCAGCTTGGACGCGGGGGGGAGGTTGGACCAGTACTTC.

This clone was seen at least ten times. This chain links TRBV12-3 or TRBV12-4 with TRBJ2-5; the D gene is possibly TRBD2 (5 bases). The V gene lost 1 base and the J gene lost 4 bases, with 10 bases spanning the gap. The CDR3 is 14 amino acids. CDR3 bases: TGTGCCAGCAGTTTAGAGGCAGGAGGAGAGACCCAGTACTTC. Translation gives CASSLEAGGETQYF.

This clone was observed many times. The chain carries TRBV12-3 or TRBV12-4 and TRBJ2-1, with D perhaps assigned TRBD1 or TRBD2 (5 bases each). Trimming pared 6 bases from V and 6 bases from J, leaving 24 bases between. The CDR3 has 17 amino acids. The CDR3 loop is CASSPGGSPSFRNEQFF. CDR3 DNA: TGTGCCAGCAGCCCTGGGGGATCCCCATCATTTCGCAATGAGCAGTTCTTC.

This clone was seen ten or more times. This sequence joins TRBV6-1 and TRBJ2-4; 9 bases are a match to TRBD2. CDR1 and CDR2 from the germline V gene are MNHNS and SASEGT. CDR3 length: 15 residues. J lost 1 base, V lost 5 bases, and 3 bases had no gene match. CDR3 in amino acids: CASSYSGSAKNIQYF. The CDR3 region has the DNA TGTGCCAGCAGTTATAGCGGGAGCGCCAAAAACATTCAGTACTTC.

This clone was detected many times. V usage is TRBV20-1 and J usage is TRBJ1-5; D perhaps matches TRBD1 (5 bases). This CDR3 is built from 17 residues. Germline assignment: CDR1 DFQATT and CDR2 SNEGSKA (reference sequence). Between the trimmed V and J ends, which lost 0 bases and 2 bases, there was a span of 17 bases. CDR3 bases: TGCAGTGCTAGAGATAATAAGGGGTTCGGGGGCAATCAGCCCCAGCATTTT. Translated, it gives CSARDNKGFGGNQPQHF.

At least ten counts were recorded for this clone. The J gene is TRBJ2-7, the V gene TRBV20-1; maybe TRBD1 (6 bases). Looked up from germline, CDR1 is DFQATT and CDR2 is SNEGSKA (reference sequence). V was shortened by 0 bases and J by 3 bases, with 18 bases between the two germline ends. The CDR3 spans 16 residues. The CDR3 loop is CSARDQDRPNIYEQYF. The CDR3 DNA follows: TGCAGTGCTAGAGATCAGGACAGACCAAACATCTACGAGCAGTACTTC.

Many counts were recorded for this clone. V usage is TRBV20-1 and J usage is TRBJ1-6, with D perhaps TRBD1 (6 bases). The germline V gene encodes CDR1 DFQATT and CDR2 SNEGSKA (reference sequence). Trimming pared 3 bases from V and 5 bases from J, leaving 11 bases between. The CDR3 consists of 14 residues. The CDR3 protein is CSASGPGDNSPLHF. CDR3 in DNA: TGCAGTGCTAGCGGGCCAGGGGATAATTCACCCCTCCACTTT.

Points on this clone: A clone one base away is much larger, so this may be a read error. This sequence joins TRBV5-1 and TRBJ2-1; the match to TRBD2 covers 10 bases. The CDR3 extends over 16 amino acids. Germline CDR1 is SGHRS and CDR2 is YFSETQ. The CDR3 DNA reads as TGCACCAGCAGCAATGCAGCGGGAGGGAATTGGAATGAGCAGTTCTTC. Translation gives CTSSNAAGGNWNEQFF. Together with reference TRBV5-1 and TRBJ2-1, the CDR3 gives the full variable domain: KAGVTQTPRYLIKTRGQQVTLSCSPISGHRSVSWYQQTPGQGLQFLFEYFSETQRNKGNFPGRFSGRQFSNSRSEMNVSTLELGDSALYLCTSSNAAGGNWNEQFFGPGTRLTVL.

J is TRBJ1-2 and V is TRBV14; 8 bases map to TRBD1. The CDR3 is 13 residues long. The junction had 4 bases not matched to a gene; V was cut back by 5 bases and J by 5 bases. The V gene's germline CDR1 is SGHDN and CDR2 FVKESK. CDR3 in DNA: TGTGCCAGCAGCGGACAGGGCATTTATGGCTACACCTTC. Protein: CASSGQGIYGYTF.

Sample share makes this clone medium-sized (0.01 to 0.1%). The chain combines TRBV27 with TRBJ2-7, with a tentative D call TRBD1 (6 bases). Germline loops: CDR1 MNHEY, CDR2 SMNVEV (reference sequence). V lost 5 bases to trimming and J lost 2 bases, with 10 bases between them. The CDR3 sequence is 13 residues long. The CDR3 region has the DNA TGTGCCAGCAGTCTTGGACAGCCCTACGAGCAGTACTTC. Translated, it gives CASSLGQPYEQYF.

By frequency in the sample, this clone is medium-sized (0.01 to 0.1%). This chain connects TRBV6-1 to TRBJ2-3; the match to TRBD2 covers 8 bases. The CDR3 has 16 amino acids. Trimming at V came to 5 bases and at J to 2 bases, leaving 9 bases not matched to a gene. Germline V gene data show CDR1 as MNHNS and CDR2 as SASEGT. In DNA form, the CDR3 reads TGTGCCAGCAGTCGCGGGGTAGCGGGAACCACAGATACGCAGTATTTT. This gives the protein CASSRGVAGTTDTQYF.

This clone was seen at least ten times. V and J are TRBV5-1 and TRBJ1-1; D remains ambiguous. CDR1 SGHRS and CDR2 YFSETQ come from the germline V gene. The CDR3 is 14 residues long. V was shortened by 0 bases and J by 1 base, with 7 bases between the two germline ends. The CDR3 DNA sequence: TGCGCCAGCAGCTTGGGAGTAGGGAACACTGAAGCTTTCTTT. Translating gives CASSLGVGNTEAFF.

In this sample, this clone turned up a few times. This clone may be a read error of a much larger clone one base away. Other DNA sequences from this sample encode an identical CDR3 as well. V and J are TRBV19 and TRBJ1-4; TRBD1 aligns across 7 bases. Trimming took 7 bases from V and 7 from J; bases not matched to a gene: 9. This CDR3 contains 14 residues. CDR1 is LNHDA, CDR2 SQIVND, per germline (reference sequence). The CDR3 is CASKADREGEKLFF. In DNA, the CDR3 is TGTGCCAGTAAGGCAGACAGGGAGGGTGAAAAACTGTTTTTT.

This clone showed up many times. The chain links TRBV2 to TRBJ2-7, with D unresolved. The CDR3 covers 12 residues. Trimming stripped 0 bases from V and 8 bases from J, with 8 bases between. Germline CDR1 and CDR2: SNHLY and FYNNEI. CDR3 sequence reads: CASSEALAQQYF. CDR3 coding DNA: TGTGCCAGCAGTGAAGCGTTGGCACAGCAGTACTTC.

This clone is judged medium-sized (0.01 to 0.1%). The rearrangement joins TRBV6-4 to TRBJ2-2; D is uncertain. The V end lost 1 base, the J end lost 3 bases, and 12 bases lay between the germline ends. Germline CDR1 and CDR2: MRHNA and SNTAGT. The CDR3 sequence is 16 residues long. The chain's CDR3 is CASSDWPVSDTGELFF. In DNA, the CDR3 is TGTGCCAGCAGTGACTGGCCAGTATCGGACACCGGGGAGCTGTTTTTT.

This clone was counted ten times or more. The chain uses TRBV11-2 and TRBJ2-5; D is unclear. Germline V gives CDR1 SGHAT, CDR2 FQNNGV. V dropped 2 bases and J dropped 4 bases, with 11 bases sitting between them. This CDR3 is built from 14 residues. The CDR3 region has the DNA TGTGCCAGCAGCTTAAGTCGAAGATCAGAGACCCAGTACTTC. It translates to CASSLSRRSETQYF.

The chain couples TRBV7-3 to TRBJ2-3; 8 bases map to TRBD1. Looked up from germline, CDR1 is SGHTA and CDR2 is FQGTGA. This CDR3 has 15 amino acids. The V gene end was trimmed by 2 bases and the J gene end by 0 bases; junction bases not matched to a gene: 1. CDR3 sequence: CASSLGTGSTDTQYF. CDR3 bases: TGTGCCAGCAGCTTAGGGACAGGAAGCACAGATACGCAGTATTTT.

In its sample, this clone was seen many times. CDR3 protein: CASSQGTSGNNEQFF. The CDR3 DNA follows: TGTGCCAGCAGCCAAGGGACTAGCGGAAACAATGAGCAGTTCTTC. The V and J genes are TRBV3-1 and TRBJ2-1, with 10 bases aligning to TRBD2. From germline, CDR1 is LGHDT and CDR2 YNNKEL (reference sequence). This CDR3 spans 15 amino acids. V was clipped by 1 base and J by 5 bases; unmatched bases: 2.

The chain employs TRBV6-1 and TRBJ2-3; 12 bases align to TRBD2. This CDR3 comprises 16 residues. The germline gives CDR1 MNHNS, CDR2 SASEGT. Trimming cost V 4 bases and J 2 bases; bases outside gene matches: 4. DNA for the CDR3: TGTGCCAGCAGTGGACTAGCGGGGGACCCCACAGATACGCAGTATTTT. Amino acids: CASSGLAGDPTDTQYF.

This clone is classed as medium-sized. The rearrangement uses TRBV6-1 and TRBJ2-3; D gene ambiguous. This CDR3 is built from 15 residues. Trimming pared 9 bases from V and 0 bases from J, leaving 16 bases between. Germline V gene data show CDR1 as MNHNS and CDR2 as SASEGT. The CDR3 spells CASVLGSGSTDTQYF. The CDR3 region has the DNA TGTGCCAGTGTCTTGGGGTCCGGAAGCACAGATACGCAGTATTTT.

This clone was found many times. This chain connects TRBV6-4 to TRBJ2-2, with no clear D. The CDR3 sequence is 15 residues long. CDR1 MRHNA and CDR2 SNTAGT come from the germline V gene. Between the trimmed V and J ends, which lost 3 bases and 2 bases, there was a span of 10 bases. The CDR3 sequence is CASSESDVNTGELFF. CDR3 sequence (DNA): TGTGCCAGCAGTGAATCGGACGTAAACACCGGGGAGCTGTTTTTT.

In its sample, this clone was seen many times. This rearrangement joins TRBV30 to TRBJ2-5, with TRBD2 matching over 10 bases. The J segment lost 2 bases and the V segment lost 3 bases, leaving 6 bases of the junction unmatched. This CDR3 region has 15 residues. The germline CDR1 and CDR2 sequences are GTSNPN and SVGIG (reference sequence). The CDR3 DNA reads as TGTGCCTGGAGCCAATGGACTAGCGGACAAGAGACCCAGTACTTC. Translated, it gives CAWSQWTSGQETQYF.

In this sample, this clone turned up a few times. At one boundary the junction diverges from the germline segment, which might be a read error. The chain uses TRBV6-4 and TRBJ2-7; D might be TRBD1 or TRBD2, each matching 5 bases. The CDR3 covers 13 residues. Germline V gene lookup returns CDR1 MRHNA and CDR2 SNTAGT. This CDR3 is CSSTEGRSYEQCF. The DNA of the CDR3 is TGTTCCAGCACCGAGGGACGCTCCTACGAGCAGTGCTTC.

The V gene is TRBV20-1, the J gene TRBJ2-1; 10 positions match TRBD1. CDR3 length: 13 amino acids. Unmatched junction bases numbered 4, after V lost 5 bases and J lost 6 bases. Germline-derived CDR1 and CDR2 are DFQATT and SNEGSKA (reference sequence). The CDR3 nucleotides read TGCAGTGCTGTTAGGACAGGGGGCAATGAGCAGTTCTTC. It specifies CSAVRTGGNEQFF.

This clone was counted many times. The V and J genes are TRBV13 and TRBJ2-7, with D maybe TRBD2 (6 bases). This CDR3 spans 14 amino acids. V lost 5 bases and J 2 bases, leaving 13 bases between the germline ends. From germline, CDR1 is PRHDT and CDR2 FYEKMQ (reference sequence). The CDR3 reads CASSRQTRAYEQYF. CDR3 sequence (DNA): TGTGCCAGCAGCCGTCAGACTAGAGCCTACGAGCAGTACTTC.

This chain links TRBV11-1 with TRBJ2-2; tentative D call: TRBD2 (5 bases). The V gene lost 3 bases and the J gene lost 4 bases, with 9 bases spanning the gap. This CDR3 spans 14 amino acids. Germline CDR1 and CDR2: SGHAT and FQDESV (reference sequence). The CDR3 reads CASSFTSGTGELFF. The CDR3 bases are TGTGCCAGCAGCTTTACTAGTGGCACCGGGGAGCTGTTTTTT. Together with reference TRBV11-1 and TRBJ2-2, the CDR3 gives the full variable domain: EAEVAQSPRYKITEKSQAVAFWCDPISGHATLYWYRQILGQGPELLVQFQDESVVDDSQLPKDRFSAERLKGVDSTLKIQPAELGDSAMYLCASSFTSGTGELFFGEGSRLTVL.

This clone has a count of ten or more. CDR3 region: CASSVGPGTEAFF. The CDR3 region has the DNA TGTGCCAGCAGCGTAGGGCCGGGCACTGAAGCTTTCTTT. The chain recombines TRBV9 with TRBJ1-1; D ambiguous. This CDR3 region has 13 residues. CDR1 is SGDLS and CDR2 is YYNGEE in the germline V gene. V was pared by 0 bases and J by 4 bases, with 7 bases between. Together with reference TRBV9 and TRBJ1-1, the CDR3 gives the full variable domain: DSGVTQTPKHLITATGQRVTLRCSPRSGDLSVYWYQQSLDQGLQFLIQYYNGEERAKGNILERFSAQQFPDLHSELNLSSLELGDSALYFCASSVGPGTEAFFGQGTRLTVV.

A word on this clone: This may stem from a read error, because a much larger clone lies one nucleotide away. The rearrangement links TRBV9 to TRBJ2-3, with D unclear. Germline V CDR1 and CDR2: SGDLS, YYNGEE. V was cut by 7 bases and J by 7 bases, with 10 bases left in between. The CDR3 consists of 11 residues. CDR3 amino acids: CASWQVHTQYF. In DNA, the CDR3 is TGTGCCAGCTGGCAGGTGCATACGCAGTATTTT.